The clone carrying this T cell receptor (beta chain) has a count of ten or more. Described time point: after trial treatment. Treatment noted: LDRT plus nivolumab, ipilimumab, low-dose cyclophosphamide and aspirin (RACIN trial). This entry comes from a study of low-dose radiotherapy and immunotherapy resistance in tumors. The CDR3 is 17 residues long. V was shortened by 1 base and J by 0 bases, with 10 bases between the two germline ends. The germline gives CDR1 SEHNR, CDR2 FQNEAQ (reference sequence). Over roughly 18 PCR cycles, TCRs were amplified from a constant-region primer and V-primer adapter. TCRdb called the reads again in MiXCR, with one record for every CDR3 protein. The repertoire holds roughly 48,000 distinct CDR3 sequences, with 33% as singletons.

This receptor was taken from a male donor with rectosigmoid adenocarcinoma. The chain links TRBV7-9 to TRBJ2-6; D is possibly TRBD2 (6 bases). Here the sequenced sample was PBMCs, taken after low-dose radiotherapy plus immunotherapy. This CDR3 reads CASSLGAGTSGANVLTF. CDR3 in DNA: TGTGCCAGCAGCTTAGGGGCGGGGACCTCTGGGGCCAACGTCCTGACTTTC. Full variable domain (rest looked up from reference TRBV7-9 and TRBJ2-6): DTGVSQNPRHKITKRGQNVTFRCDPISEHNRLYWYRQTLGQGPEFLTYFQNEAQLEKSRLLSDRFSAERPKGSFSTLEIQRTEQGDSAMYLCASSLGAGTSGANVLTFGAGSRLTVL.